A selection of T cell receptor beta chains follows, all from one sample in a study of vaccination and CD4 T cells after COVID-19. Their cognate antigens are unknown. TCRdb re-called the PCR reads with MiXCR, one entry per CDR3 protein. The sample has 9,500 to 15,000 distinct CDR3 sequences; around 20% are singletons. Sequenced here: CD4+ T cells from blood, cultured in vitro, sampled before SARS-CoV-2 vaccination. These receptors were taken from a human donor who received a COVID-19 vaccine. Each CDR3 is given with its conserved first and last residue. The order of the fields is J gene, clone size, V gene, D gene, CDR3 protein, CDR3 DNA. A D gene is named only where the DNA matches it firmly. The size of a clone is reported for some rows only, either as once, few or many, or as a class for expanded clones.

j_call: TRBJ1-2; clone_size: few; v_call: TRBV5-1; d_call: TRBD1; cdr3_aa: CASSPRGNYGYTF; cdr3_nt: TGCGCCAGCAGCCCCAGGGGGAACTATGGCTACACCTTC
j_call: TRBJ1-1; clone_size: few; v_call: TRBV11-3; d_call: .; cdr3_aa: CASSLRNTEAFF; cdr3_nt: TGTGCCAGCAGCTTACGGAACACTGAAGCTTTCTTT
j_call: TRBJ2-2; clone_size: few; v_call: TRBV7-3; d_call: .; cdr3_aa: CASSFLGNTGELFF; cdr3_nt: TGTGCCAGCAGCTTTTTGGGCAACACCGGGGAGCTGTTTTTT
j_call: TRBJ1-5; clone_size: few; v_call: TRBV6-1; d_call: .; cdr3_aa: CASEPTWEGKPQHF; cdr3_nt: TGTGCCAGCGAACCCACTTGGGAGGGAAAACCCCAGCATTTT
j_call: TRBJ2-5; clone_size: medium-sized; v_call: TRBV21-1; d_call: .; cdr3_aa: CASSKVSNGGDRTQETQYF; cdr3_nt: TGTGCCAGCAGCAAAGTTAGCAACGGGGGGGATCGGACCCAAGAGACCCAGTACTTC
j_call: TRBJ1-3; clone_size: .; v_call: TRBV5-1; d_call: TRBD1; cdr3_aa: CASSLEPQGAAGNTIYF; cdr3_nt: TGCGCCAGCAGCTTGGAGCCACAGGGGGCGGCGGGAAACACCATATATTTT
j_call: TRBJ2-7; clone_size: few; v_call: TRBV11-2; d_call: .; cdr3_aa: CASSLGVGPRDYEQYF; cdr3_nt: TGTGCCAGCAGCTTAGGGGTGGGACCCAGGGACTACGAGCAGTACTTC
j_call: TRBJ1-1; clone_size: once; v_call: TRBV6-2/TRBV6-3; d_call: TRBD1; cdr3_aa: CAISDAQGFMNTEAFF; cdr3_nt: TGTGCCATCAGCGATGCACAGGGGTTTATGAACACTGAAGCTTTCTTT
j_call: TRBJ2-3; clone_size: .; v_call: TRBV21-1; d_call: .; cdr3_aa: CASSKVLTSPSSLPYTDTQYF; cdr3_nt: TGTGCCAGCAGCAAAGTCCTGACTAGCCCGTCTAGTCTTCCCTACACAGATACGCAGTATTTT
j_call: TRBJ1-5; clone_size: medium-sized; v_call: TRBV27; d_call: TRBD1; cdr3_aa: CASSLHGTGNQPQHF; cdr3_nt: TGTGCCAGCAGTTTACACGGGACAGGCAATCAGCCCCAGCATTTT
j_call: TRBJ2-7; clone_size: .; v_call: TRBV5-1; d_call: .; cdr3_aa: CASSTGPIGPYEQYF; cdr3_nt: TGCGCCAGCAGCACCGGACCTATCGGGCCCTACGAGCAGTACTTC
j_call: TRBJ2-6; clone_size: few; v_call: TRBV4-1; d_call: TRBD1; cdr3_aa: CASSQGIQGASGANVLTF; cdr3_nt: TGCGCCAGCAGCCAAGGTATACAGGGGGCGAGTGGGGCCAACGTCCTGACTTTC
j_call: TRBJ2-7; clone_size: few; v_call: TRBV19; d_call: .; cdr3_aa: CASGTYEQYF; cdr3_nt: TGTGCCAGTGGGACCTACGAGCAGTACTTC
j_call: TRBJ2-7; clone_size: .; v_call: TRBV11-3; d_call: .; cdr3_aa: CASSPGQGSPSDYEQYF; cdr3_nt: TGTGCCAGCAGCCCGGGGCAGGGTTCGCCCTCAGACTACGAGCAGTACTTC
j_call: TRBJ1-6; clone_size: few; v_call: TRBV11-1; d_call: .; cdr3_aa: CASKIPSSPLHF; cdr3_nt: TGTGCCAGCAAGATCCCATCGTCACCCCTCCACTTT
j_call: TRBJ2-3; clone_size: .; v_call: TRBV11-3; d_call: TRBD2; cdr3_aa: CASSLVLSGGIATQYF; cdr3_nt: TGTGCCAGCAGCTTAGTGCTTAGCGGGGGGATCGCTACGCAGTATTTT
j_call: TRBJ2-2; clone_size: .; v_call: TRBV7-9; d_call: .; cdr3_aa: CASSAWGHTGELFF; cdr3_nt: TGTGCCAGCAGCGCTTGGGGCCACACCGGGGAGCTGTTTTTT
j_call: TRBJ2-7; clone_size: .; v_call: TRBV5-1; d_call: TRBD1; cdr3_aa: CASRLGGLRDRGYEQYF; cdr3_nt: TGCGCCAGCAGACTTGGTGGTCTACGGGACAGGGGCTACGAGCAGTACTTC
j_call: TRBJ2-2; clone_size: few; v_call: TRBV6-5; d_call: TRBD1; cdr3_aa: CASSYDRAPDTGELFF; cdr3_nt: TGTGCCAGCAGTTATGACAGGGCTCCGGACACCGGGGAGCTGTTTTTT
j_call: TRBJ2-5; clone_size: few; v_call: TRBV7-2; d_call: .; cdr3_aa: CAELRGETQYF; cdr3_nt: TGTGCCGAACTTAGGGGGGAGACCCAGTACTTC
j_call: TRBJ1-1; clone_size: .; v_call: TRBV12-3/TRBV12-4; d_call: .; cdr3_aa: CASSLSIKNTEAFF; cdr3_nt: TGTGCCAGCAGTTTGTCCATAAAGAACACTGAAGCTTTCTTT
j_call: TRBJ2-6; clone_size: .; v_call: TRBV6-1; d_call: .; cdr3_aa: CASSEGVYSSGSGANVLTF; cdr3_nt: TGTGCCAGCAGTGAGGGGGTTTACAGCTCAGGCTCTGGGGCCAACGTCCTGACTTTC
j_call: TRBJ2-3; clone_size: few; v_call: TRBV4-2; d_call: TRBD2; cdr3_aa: CASSQDPRRTSGVTDTQYF; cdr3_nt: TGTGCCAGCAGCCAAGATCCCCGCAGGACTAGCGGGGTCACAGATACGCAGTATTTT
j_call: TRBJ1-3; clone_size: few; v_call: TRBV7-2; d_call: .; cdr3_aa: CASSLEAPWRSGNTIYF; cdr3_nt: TGTGCCAGCAGCTTAGAGGCGCCATGGAGGAGTGGAAACACCATATATTTT
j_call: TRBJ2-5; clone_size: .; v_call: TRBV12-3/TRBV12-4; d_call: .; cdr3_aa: CASSRTGAGQETQYF; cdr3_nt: TGTGCCAGCAGTCGGACGGGGGCGGGGCAAGAGACCCAGTACTTC
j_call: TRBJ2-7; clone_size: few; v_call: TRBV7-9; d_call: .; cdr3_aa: CASSSLGAYEQYF; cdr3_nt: TGTGCCAGCAGCTCCCTCGGGGCCTACGAGCAGTACTTC
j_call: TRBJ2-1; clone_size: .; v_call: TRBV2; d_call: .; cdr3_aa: CASSGRSSYNEQFF; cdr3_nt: TGTGCCAGCAGTGGGAGAAGCTCCTACAATGAGCAGTTCTTC
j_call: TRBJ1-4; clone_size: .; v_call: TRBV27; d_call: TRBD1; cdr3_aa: CASRKGTGRSREKLFF; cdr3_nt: TGTGCCAGCAGAAAAGGGACAGGGAGAAGTCGGGAAAAACTGTTTTTT
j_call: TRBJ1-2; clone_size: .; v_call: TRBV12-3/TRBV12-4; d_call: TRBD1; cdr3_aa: CASSWDRDFGYTF; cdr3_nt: TGTGCCTCTAGCTGGGACAGGGATTTCGGCTACACCTTC
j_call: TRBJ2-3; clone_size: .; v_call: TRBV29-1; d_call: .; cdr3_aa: CSVERWGRSDTDTQYF; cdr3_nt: TGCAGCGTAGAGCGGTGGGGGCGTTCAGACACAGATACGCAGTATTTT